This T cell receptor beta chain emerged from a study of molecular identifiers for immune sequencing clone quantification. Looking at the study overall: Replicate RNA came from about 20,000 or 100,000 naive CD8 cells and was split five ways, and four parts were sequenced.

TCRdb reanalysed the PCR reads using MiXCR and keeps one entry per CDR3 protein. The sample lists about 630,000 distinct CDR3 sequences, about 25% occurring once. Regarding the study as a whole: For effector cells, clones above 20 RNA copies held over 98% of molecules; for naive cells, under 1%.

Using 10%, 30% or 50% RNA, naive CD8 libraries were derived from around 20,000 to 1,000,000 sorted cells. Sorting selected naive CD8 T cells with a CD8+CD4-CCR7+CD45RA+ phenotype. This clonotype was detected only a few times. As yet, its antigen is unknown. CDR1 is MDHEN, CDR2 SYDVKM, per germline. The CDR3 is 18 residues long. The V end was cut by 5 bases, the J end by 0 bases, with 19 bases between. This TCR derives from a human donor in good health. Some libraries in this study had Jurkat cell RNA spiked in. Sequenced sample: naive CD8+ T cells from blood, with Jurkat cell RNA spiked in. Subset indicated: FACS-sorted CD8+CD4-CCR7+CD45RA+ naive T cells. The chain carries TRBV28 and TRBJ2-2; D may correspond to TRBD1 or TRBD2 (6 bases each). The CDR3: CASSTREHRVPNTGELFF. Here the CDR3 DNA reads TGTGCCAGCAGTACCCGGGAGCACAGGGTTCCGAACACCGGGGAGCTGTTTTTT. Using reference TRBV28 and TRBJ2-2 for the parts outside the CDR3, the full variable domain is DVKVTQSSRYLVKRTGEKVFLECVQDMDHENMFWYRQDPGLGLRLIYFSYDVKMKEKGDIPEGYSVSREKKERFSLILESASTNQTSMYLCASSTREHRVPNTGELFFGEGSRLTVL.